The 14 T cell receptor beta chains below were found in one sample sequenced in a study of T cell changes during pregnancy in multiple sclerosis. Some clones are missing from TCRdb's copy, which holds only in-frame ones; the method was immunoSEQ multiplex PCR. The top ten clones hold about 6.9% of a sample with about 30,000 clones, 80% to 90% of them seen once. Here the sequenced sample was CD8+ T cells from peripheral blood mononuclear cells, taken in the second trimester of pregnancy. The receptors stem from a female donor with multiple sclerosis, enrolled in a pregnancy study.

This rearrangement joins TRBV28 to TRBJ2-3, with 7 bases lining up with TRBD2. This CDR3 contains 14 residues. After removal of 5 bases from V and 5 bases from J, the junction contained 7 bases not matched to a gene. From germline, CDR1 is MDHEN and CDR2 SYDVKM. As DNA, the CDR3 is TGTGCCAGCAGTCCCAGACTAGCAGGAGATACGCAGTATTTT. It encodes CASSPRLAGDTQYF.

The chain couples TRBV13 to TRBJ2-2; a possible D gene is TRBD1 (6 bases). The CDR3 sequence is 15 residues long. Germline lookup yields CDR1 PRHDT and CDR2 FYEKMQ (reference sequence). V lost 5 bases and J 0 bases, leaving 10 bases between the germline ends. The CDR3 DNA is TGTGCCAGCAGCGAACAGGGTACGAACACCGGGGAGCTGTTTTTT. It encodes CASSEQGTNTGELFF.

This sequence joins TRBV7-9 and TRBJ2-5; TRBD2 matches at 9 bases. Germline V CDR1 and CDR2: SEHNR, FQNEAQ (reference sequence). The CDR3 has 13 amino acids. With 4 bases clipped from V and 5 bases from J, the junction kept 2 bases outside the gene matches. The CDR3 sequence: CASSSGTSETQYF. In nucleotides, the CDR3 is TGTGCCAGCAGCTCCGGGACTAGCGAGACCCAGTACTTC.

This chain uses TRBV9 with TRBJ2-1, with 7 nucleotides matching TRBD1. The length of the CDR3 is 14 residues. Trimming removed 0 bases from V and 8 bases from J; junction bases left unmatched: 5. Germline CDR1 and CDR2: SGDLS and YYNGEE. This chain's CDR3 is CASSVVKGADEQFF. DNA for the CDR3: TGTGCCAGCAGCGTAGTTAAGGGGGCGGATGAGCAGTTCTTC.

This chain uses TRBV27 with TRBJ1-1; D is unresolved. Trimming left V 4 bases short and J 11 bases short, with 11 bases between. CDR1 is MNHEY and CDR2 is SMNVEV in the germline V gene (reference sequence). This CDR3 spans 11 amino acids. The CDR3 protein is CASSSEARAFF. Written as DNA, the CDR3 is TGTGCCAGCAGTTCGGAGGCCCGCGCTTTCTTT.

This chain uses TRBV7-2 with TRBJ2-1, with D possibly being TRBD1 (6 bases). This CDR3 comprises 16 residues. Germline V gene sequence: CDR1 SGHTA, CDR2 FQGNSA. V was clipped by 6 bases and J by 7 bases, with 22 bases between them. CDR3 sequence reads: CASSRAGGLVGNEQFF. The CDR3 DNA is TGTGCCAGCAGTCGTGCTGGGGGCCTCGTCGGGAATGAGCAGTTCTTC.

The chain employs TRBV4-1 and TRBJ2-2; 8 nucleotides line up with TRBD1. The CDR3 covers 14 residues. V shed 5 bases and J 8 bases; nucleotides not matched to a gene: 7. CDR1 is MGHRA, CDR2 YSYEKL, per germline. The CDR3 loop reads CASSYGQGGGELFF. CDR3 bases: TGCGCCAGCAGCTACGGACAGGGAGGAGGGGAGCTGTTTTTT.

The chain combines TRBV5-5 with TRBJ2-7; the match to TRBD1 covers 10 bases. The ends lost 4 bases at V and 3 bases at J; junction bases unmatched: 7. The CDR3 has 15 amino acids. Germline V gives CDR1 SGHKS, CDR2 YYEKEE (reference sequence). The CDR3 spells CASSLMGTGVYEQYF. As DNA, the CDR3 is TGTGCCAGCAGCCTGATGGGGACAGGGGTCTACGAGCAGTACTTC.

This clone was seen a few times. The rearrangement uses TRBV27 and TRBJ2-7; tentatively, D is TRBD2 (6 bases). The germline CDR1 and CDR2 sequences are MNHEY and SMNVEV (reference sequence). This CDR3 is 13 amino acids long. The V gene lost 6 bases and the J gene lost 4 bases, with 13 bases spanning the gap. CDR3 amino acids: CASSPPSGYEQYF. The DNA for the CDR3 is TGTGCCAGCAGCCCCCCCAGCGGGTACGAGCAGTACTTC.

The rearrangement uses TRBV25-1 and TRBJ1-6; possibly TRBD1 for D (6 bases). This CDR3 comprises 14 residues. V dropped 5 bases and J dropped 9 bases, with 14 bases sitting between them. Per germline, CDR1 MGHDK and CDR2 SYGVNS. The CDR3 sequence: CASSPQGYPSPLHF. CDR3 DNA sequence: TGTGCCAGCAGTCCTCAGGGGTATCCTTCACCCCTCCACTTT.

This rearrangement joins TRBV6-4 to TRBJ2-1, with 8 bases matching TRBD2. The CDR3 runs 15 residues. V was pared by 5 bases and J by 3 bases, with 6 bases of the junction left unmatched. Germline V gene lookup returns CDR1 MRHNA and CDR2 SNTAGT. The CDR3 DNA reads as TGTGCCAGCAGTCCCGGGACTAGTGACTACAATGAGCAGTTCTTC. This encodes CASSPGTSDYNEQFF.

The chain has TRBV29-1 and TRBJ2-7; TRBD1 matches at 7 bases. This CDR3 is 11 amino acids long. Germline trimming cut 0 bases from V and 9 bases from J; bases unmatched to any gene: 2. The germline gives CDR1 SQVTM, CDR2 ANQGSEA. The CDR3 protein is CSVEDRTGQYF. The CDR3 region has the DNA TGCAGCGTTGAAGATCGGACAGGGCAGTACTTC.

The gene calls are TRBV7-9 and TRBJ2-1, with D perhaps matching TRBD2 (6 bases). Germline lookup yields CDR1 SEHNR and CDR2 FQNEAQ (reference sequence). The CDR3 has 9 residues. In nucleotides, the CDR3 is TGTGCAGGAGGGGATGAGCAGTTCTTC. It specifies CAGGDEQFF.

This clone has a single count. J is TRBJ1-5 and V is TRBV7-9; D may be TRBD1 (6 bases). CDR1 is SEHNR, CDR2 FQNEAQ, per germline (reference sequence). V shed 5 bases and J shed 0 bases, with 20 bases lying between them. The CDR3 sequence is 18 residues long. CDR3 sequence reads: CASSRTRTEMISNQPQHF. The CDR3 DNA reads TGTGCCAGCAGCCGGACTCGGACAGAGATGATTAGCAATCAGCCCCAGCATTTT.